This TCR beta chain is drawn from a study of PD-1 blockade in classical Hodgkin lymphoma. On the study more broadly: The study gave patients nivolumab 3 mg/kg intravenously every 2 weeks.

Time point: cycle 4 day 1 (C4D1), after less than 7 weeks of nivolumab. Patients all relapsed after autologous stem cell transplantation, and there was variation in brentuximab vedotin exposure. Purification of CD4+ T cells from thawed PBMCs was performed via magnetic negative selection. This table comes from immunoSEQ multiplex PCR, and its TCRdb copy is limited to in-frame clones, with some not included. The data contain about 32,000 clones, about 94% of them singletons. Note on this clone: Its antigen is not known.

V lost 6 bases and J lost 0, with 18 bases in between. The CDR3 has 17 residues. Per germline, CDR1 KGHSH and CDR2 LQKENI. Study results and caveats: CD8+ TCR diversity did not rise significantly by C4D1, unlike CD4+. Newly diagnosed patients reportedly trailed healthy donors in baseline TCR diversity.

The clonotype was recovered from a human donor with classical Hodgkin lymphoma. The gene calls are TRBV18 and TRBJ1-5; D call uncertain. The material sequenced was CD4+ T cells from blood, taken before the fourth cycle of nivolumab. CDR3 sequence (DNA): TGTGCCAGCTCGCCGACGGCCTGGGCATATAGCAATCAGCCCCAGCATTTT. Protein sequence: CASSPTAWAYSNQPQHF.